This T cell receptor (beta chain) was found in a study of shared clonotypes between healthy human individuals. A CD45RA-negative memory subset and a CD45RA+ naive subset were separated from the CD4+ cells. Findings and caveats of the study: The study's rarefaction showed incomplete sorted-subset sequencing despite large depth.

The length of the CDR3 is 17 residues. Germline CDR1 reads LNHNV; CDR2 reads YYDKDF (reference sequence). V shed 2 bases and J 9 bases; nucleotides not matched to a gene: 10. A word on this clone: Its antigen remains unidentified.

It was across several immunoSEQ plates that each subset's genomic DNA was evenly split. As handled by the study authors: Filtering differed because ImmunoSEQ produced junction-only sequences that carried no quality scores. Repertoires were generated with immunoSEQ multiplex PCR, while TCRdb's copy carries only in-frame clones and drops some. The DNA gave D and trimming, while V, J and clone size come from that table. This repertoire shows about 600,000 clones, more than 95% found once; its top ten account for around 0.057%. This receptor was identified in a woman in her 30s in good health. The V gene is TRBV15, the J gene TRBJ2-1, with 13 positions matching TRBD2. The sample comprised naive CD4+ T cells sorted from blood. Stated subset: CD45RA+ positively selected. DNA for the CDR3: TGTGCCACCAGCAGACAGGAGACTAGCGGGAGGAGGGGTGAGCAGTTCTTC. Encoded protein: CATSRQETSGRRGEQFF.